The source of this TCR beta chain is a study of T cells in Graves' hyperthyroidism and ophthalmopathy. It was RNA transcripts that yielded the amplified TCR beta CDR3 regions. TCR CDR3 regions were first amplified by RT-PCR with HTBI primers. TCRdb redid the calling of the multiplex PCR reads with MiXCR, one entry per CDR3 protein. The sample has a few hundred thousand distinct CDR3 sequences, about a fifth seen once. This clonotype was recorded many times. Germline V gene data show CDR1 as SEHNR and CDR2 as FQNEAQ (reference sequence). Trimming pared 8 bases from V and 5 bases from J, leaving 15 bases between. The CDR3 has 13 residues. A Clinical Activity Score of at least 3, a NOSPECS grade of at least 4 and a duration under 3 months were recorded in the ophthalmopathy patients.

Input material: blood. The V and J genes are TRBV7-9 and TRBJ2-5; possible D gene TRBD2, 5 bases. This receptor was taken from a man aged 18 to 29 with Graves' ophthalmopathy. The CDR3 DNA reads TGTGCCAGCGTGGCCGGGGTTGGTGAGACCCAGTACTTC. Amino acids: CASVAGVGETQYF.